The present TCR beta chain was sequenced within a study of CD8+CD57+ T cells in acquired aplastic anemia. CDR3 length equals 17 residues. Germline values: CDR1 MNHNS, CDR2 SASEGT. Trimming stripped 6 bases from V and 2 bases from J, with 19 bases between. TCR beta VDJ and CDR3 were profiled, and genomic DNA was the template. TCRdb ran MiXCR on the reads and lists one entry per CDR3 protein. This table has fewer than 250,000 distinct CDR3 sequences, around half appearing once. Sequenced patients had shown CD8+CD57+ cell expansion by flow cytometry. Patient blood was sampled before any therapy had been received.

The TCR comes from a human donor with aplastic anemia. Sequenced material: sorted CD4+, CD8+, or CD8+CD57+ T cells (not recorded which) from PBMCs. The chain uses TRBV6-1 and TRBJ2-2; possibly TRBD1 for D (6 bases). The CDR3 spells CASRYEVRTENTGELFF. The CDR3, as DNA: TGTGCCAGCAGGTATGAAGTGAGGACAGAAAACACCGGGGAGCTGTTTTTT.